This is a list of T cell receptor beta chains from one sample in a study of T cells after yellow fever vaccination. TCRdb called the 5' RACE reads again in MiXCR, with one record for every CDR3 protein. Among a few hundred thousand distinct CDR3 sequences listed, approximately 4% were seen once. Sequencing was performed on PBMCs, taken 15 days after the yellow fever booster vaccination. The receptor source for this set is a young man who received the YFV17D yellow fever vaccine. The CDR3 runs from the conserved cysteine through the conserved F or W. The D gene is left open where the match is weak. Not all rows give a size; the values are once, few, many and, for expanded clones, a class.

V	size	J	D	CDR3	DNA
TRBV28	few	TRBJ1-6	TRBD1	CASSPLGQGPNSPLHF	TGTGCCAGCAGTCCCCTAGGACAGGGCCCAAATTCACCCCTCCACTTT
TRBV7-9	-	TRBJ1-2	-	CASSSGVVGYTF	TGTGCCAGCAGCTCCGGGGTGGTCGGCTACACCTTC
TRBV10-1	many	TRBJ2-1	-	CASSPGVTYNEQFF	TGCGCCAGCAGCCCGGGGGTGACCTACAATGAGCAGTTCTTC
TRBV12-5	few	TRBJ1-6	-	CASGLVLEGIFYNSPLHF	TGTGCTAGTGGTTTGGTACTGGAGGGAATTTTCTATAATTCACCCCTCCACTTT
TRBV3-1	few	TRBJ1-2	TRBD1	CASSQGDLGQGKGIYGYTF	TGTGCCAGCAGCCAAGGAGATCTCGGACAGGGGAAGGGGATCTATGGCTACACCTTC
TRBV7-9	many	TRBJ2-7	-	CASSFGISYEQYF	TGTGCCAGCAGCTTCGGGATTAGCTACGAGCAGTACTTC
TRBV6-6	few	TRBJ1-2	TRBD1	CASTPGQGIGYTF	TGTGCCAGCACCCCAGGACAGGGAATCGGCTACACCTTC
TRBV6-2/TRBV6-3	many	TRBJ2-5	-	CASSGTEETQYF	TGTGCCAGCAGTGGGACGGAAGAGACCCAGTACTTC
TRBV7-2	few	TRBJ2-7	TRBD2	CASSLSSGRYEQYF	TGTGCCAGCAGCTTGTCTAGCGGCCGTTACGAGCAGTACTTC
TRBV7-3	-	TRBJ1-1	-	CASSAGLGTEAFF	TGTGCCAGCAGCGCAGGATTGGGCACTGAAGCTTTCTTT
TRBV7-2	-	TRBJ2-7	-	CASSHTASYEQYF	TGTGCCAGCAGCCACACCGCCTCCTACGAGCAGTACTTC
TRBV30	few	TRBJ1-1	TRBD1	CAWEPGQSTEAFF	TGTGCCTGGGAACCGGGACAGTCGACTGAAGCTTTCTTT
TRBV7-9	many	TRBJ1-5	-	CASSPPGGQPQHF	TGTGCCAGCAGTCCACCCGGGGGTCAGCCCCAGCATTTT
TRBV6-2/TRBV6-3	few	TRBJ1-6	-	CASSYVFRGAYNSPLHF	TGTGCCAGCAGTTACGTCTTCAGGGGCGCCTATAATTCACCCCTCCACTTT
TRBV18	many	TRBJ1-1	-	CASSPLSDLTEAFF	TGTGCCAGCTCACCACTTTCGGACCTCACTGAAGCTTTCTTT
TRBV7-9	many	TRBJ1-1	-	CASSFGPNTEAFF	TGTGCCAGCAGCTTCGGGCCAAACACTGAAGCTTTCTTT
TRBV7-9	few	TRBJ1-2	-	CASSLPGANYGYTF	TGTGCCAGCAGCTTACCAGGGGCTAACTATGGCTACACCTTC
TRBV19	many	TRBJ2-3	-	CASSIDRIRFTDTQYF	TGTGCCAGTAGTATAGATCGGATCAGATTCACAGATACGCAGTATTTT
TRBV11-2	many	TRBJ2-1	-	CASSSPKGRNEQFF	TGTGCCAGCAGCTCCCCTAAGGGGCGCAATGAGCAGTTCTTC
TRBV20-1	many	TRBJ2-3	-	CSARVAGRARNTQYF	TGCAGTGCTAGAGTCGCGGGGCGGGCGAGGAATACGCAGTATTTT
TRBV7-2	many	TRBJ2-7	-	CASSREYSYEQYF	TGTGCCAGCAGCCGAGAATACTCCTACGAGCAGTACTTC
TRBV5-1	few	TRBJ2-2	-	CASSKGANTGELFF	TGCGCCAGCAGCAAAGGGGCGAACACCGGGGAGCTGTTTTTT
TRBV20-1	many	TRBJ2-6	-	CSAKPGANVLTF	TGCAGTGCAAAGCCCGGGGCCAACGTCCTGACTTTC
TRBV7-6	few	TRBJ1-2	TRBD1	CASSSTLTGFGYTF	TGTGCCAGCAGCTCAACCTTGACAGGGTTTGGCTACACCTTC
TRBV5-4	-	TRBJ2-5	TRBD1	CASSWTGTSGETQYF	TGTGCCAGCAGCTGGACAGGGACTTCAGGAGAGACCCAGTACTTC
TRBV5-8	many	TRBJ1-6	-	CASSRGGLWYSPLHF	TGTGCCAGCAGCCGGGGGGGGTTGTGGTATTCACCCCTCCACTTT
TRBV4-1	many	TRBJ2-1	-	CASSRVGTPGVEQFF	TGCGCCAGCAGCCGCGTTGGGACCCCCGGGGTGGAGCAGTTCTTC
TRBV10-3	-	TRBJ2-3	-	CAISGDGGSYTQYF	TGTGCCATCAGTGGGGACGGAGGATCCTATACGCAGTATTTT
TRBV20-1	many	TRBJ1-1	-	CSARSWDAGSTEAFF	TGCAGTGCTAGGTCCTGGGACGCGGGGTCGACTGAAGCTTTCTTT
TRBV5-6	many	TRBJ2-7	-	CASSLSWTVYEQYF	TGTGCCAGCAGCTTGTCGTGGACAGTCTACGAGCAGTACTTC
TRBV20-1	many	TRBJ2-7	TRBD1	CSAPGTGLYEQYF	TGCAGTGCCCCCGGGACAGGCCTCTACGAGCAGTACTTC
TRBV3-1	few	TRBJ2-7	-	CASSQGMGPSYEQYF	TGTGCCAGCAGCCAAGGGATGGGTCCCTCCTACGAGCAGTACTTC
TRBV3-1	many	TRBJ2-5	-	CASSPSGTEETQYF	TGTGCCAGCAGCCCGTCCGGGACGGAGGAGACCCAGTACTTC
TRBV5-1	-	TRBJ1-5	TRBD1	CASSPGQGVGQPQHF	TGCGCCAGCAGCCCAGGACAGGGGGTTGGGCAGCCCCAGCATTTT
TRBV27	many	TRBJ1-1	-	CASSRRQLNTEAFF	TGTGCCAGCTCAAGGCGGCAGTTGAACACTGAAGCTTTCTTT
TRBV2	many	TRBJ2-3	-	CANTFTDTQYF	TGTGCCAACACTTTCACAGATACGCAGTATTTT
TRBV7-6	few	TRBJ2-3	-	CASNKWGDTQYF	TGTGCCAGCAACAAATGGGGAGATACGCAGTATTTT
TRBV18	few	TRBJ2-3	-	CASSPPQRSTDTQYF	TGTGCCAGCTCACCACCGCAGCGGAGCACAGATACGCAGTATTTT
TRBV6-6	few	TRBJ2-3	-	CASSYSSGAVSSTDTQYF	TGTGCCAGCAGTTACTCGAGTGGGGCCGTGTCTAGCACAGATACGCAGTATTTT
TRBV6-1	many	TRBJ2-1	-	CASSSFNEQFF	TGTGCCAGCAGTTCCTTCAATGAGCAGTTCTTC
TRBV20-1	-	TRBJ1-6	TRBD1	CSASRDRRSPLHF	TGCAGTGCTAGTAGGGACAGGCGGTCACCCCTCCACTTT
TRBV6-5	few	TRBJ2-1	-	CASSSGDTTYNEQFF	TGTGCCAGCAGTTCCGGGGACACCACCTACAATGAGCAGTTCTTC
TRBV4-3	few	TRBJ2-4	-	CASSQEGASNIQYF	TGCGCCAGCAGCCAAGAGGGCGCTTCAAACATTCAGTACTTC
TRBV19	-	TRBJ1-1	-	CATQGNTEAFF	TGTGCCACCCAGGGGAACACTGAAGCTTTCTTT
TRBV29-1	many	TRBJ2-3	-	CSVERAQDTQYF	TGCAGCGTTGAAAGGGCCCAAGATACGCAGTATTTT